The rows below give T cell receptor beta chains drawn from one sample of a study of blood T cells in healthy people across ages. TCRdb analysed the 5' RACE reads with MiXCR anew, one entry per CDR3 protein. The sample has 1 million or so distinct CDR3 sequences; less than 50% are singletons. Specimen: blood. These TCRs come from a woman between 55 and 75 years old in good health. Both conserved end residues are part of each CDR3. The D gene is left open where the match is weak. The size field is filled for only some rows; it gives once, few, many or a size class.

CDR3 length	clone size	V gene	D gene	J gene	CDR3 DNA	CDR3 protein
14	-	TRBV12-3/TRBV12-4	TRBD2	TRBJ2-1	TGTGCCAGCCGGACTAGCGGATCTACGGGTGAGCAGTTCTTC	CASRTSGSTGEQFF
14	-	TRBV9	TRBD1	TRBJ2-7	TGTGCCAGCAGAGCGGGACAGGGGCCCCCCGAGCAGTACTTC	CASRAGQGPPEQYF
13	-	TRBV20-1	-	TRBJ1-2	TGCAGTGCTAGTCGGCCGGGACTGTATGGCTACACCTTC	CSASRPGLYGYTF
15	-	TRBV4-1	-	TRBJ2-3	TGCGCCAGCAGCCAAGATGGGGTAAACACAGATACGCAGTATTTT	CASSQDGVNTDTQYF
15	once	TRBV15	-	TRBJ2-7	TGTGCCACCAGCAGAGATGACGAGGGATACAATGAGCAGTACTTC	CATSRDDEGYNEQYF
16	few	TRBV6-2/TRBV6-3	TRBD2	TRBJ2-7	TGTGCCAGCAGTAAATCCGGGACTAGCGGGGTCTACGAGCAGTACTTC	CASSKSGTSGVYEQYF
15	-	TRBV28	TRBD1	TRBJ1-4	TGTGCCAGCAGTTTGGGGGACAGAATTAATGAAAAACTGTTTTTT	CASSLGDRINEKLFF
13	-	TRBV6-1	-	TRBJ1-2	TGTGCCAGCAGTCGGCTCACTAACTATGGCTGCACCTTC	CASSRLTNYGCTF
14	few	TRBV28	-	TRBJ1-2	TGTGCCAGCAGTTTCGAGGCTGGCGGCGATGGCTACACCTTC	CASSFEAGGDGYTF
16	-	TRBV5-6	TRBD1	TRBJ2-7	TGTGCCAGCAGCTTGGATGGACAGGTAACTCTCTACGAGCAGTACTTC	CASSLDGQVTLYEQYF